A single sample is the source of the 22 T cell receptor beta chains below, sequenced in a study of T cell responses to AZD1222 COVID-19 vaccine. Measured with immunoSEQ multiplex PCR; TCRdb has only the in-frame clones, and not every one. The sample lists approximately 150,000 clones; 91% were seen once. The starting material was peripheral blood, obtained on day 0 of AZD1222 vaccination. These receptors were obtained from an adult in good health.

The genes are TRBV19 and TRBJ1-1, with D uncertain. In germline, CDR1 is LNHDA, CDR2 SQIVND (reference sequence). The CDR3 length is 13 residues. Trimming took off 5 bases at V and 5 bases at J, with 12 bases between the two ends. CDR3 loop: CASSSTGMTEAFF. CDR3 bases: TGTGCCAGTAGTTCGACGGGGATGACTGAAGCTTTCTTT.

The rearrangement uses TRBV6-5 and TRBJ1-2; the D gene is possibly TRBD1 (6 bases). Germline CDR1 MNHEY, CDR2 SVGAGI. This CDR3 is built from 14 residues. Trimming removed 6 bases at V and 5 bases at J, with 16 bases between. DNA of the CDR3: TGTGCCAGCAGACAGACCGGGACAACTTATGGCTACACCTTC. Translating gives CASRQTGTTYGYTF.

This clone was observed once. The V and J genes are TRBV28 and TRBJ1-5; TRBD1 matches 7 bases. The CDR3 has 18 residues. V was pared by 5 bases and J by 7 bases, with 20 bases of the junction left unmatched. CDR1 MDHEN and CDR2 SYDVKM come from the germline V gene. CDR3 nucleotide sequence: TGTGCCAGCAGTACTCCAAGGATTAGGACAGGCATGGACCAGCCCCAGCATTTT. Its translation is CASSTPRIRTGMDQPQHF.

J is TRBJ2-2 and V is TRBV5-4; a weak D match, TRBD1 (6 bases). Germline assignment: CDR1 SGHNT and CDR2 YYREEE (reference sequence). The CDR3 spans 15 residues. V dropped 4 bases and J dropped 1 base, with 11 bases sitting between them. The CDR3 sequence: CASSPRDKNTGELFF. CDR3 bases: TGTGCCAGCAGCCCCCGGGACAAGAACACCGGGGAGCTGTTTTTT.

The sample holds one count of this clone. V gene TRBV19 combines with J gene TRBJ2-1; the D is unclear. The CDR3 extends over 12 amino acids. In germline, CDR1 is LNHDA, CDR2 SQIVND (reference sequence). The V and J ends lost 5 bases and 7 bases respectively, with 9 bases between them. Here the CDR3 DNA reads TGTGCCAGTAGTCTCGGATTAAATGAGCAGTTCTTC. As protein: CASSLGLNEQFF.

The V and J genes are TRBV11-2 and TRBJ2-7; no firm D call. This CDR3 has 14 residues. The germline V gene encodes CDR1 SGHAT and CDR2 FQNNGV. Trimming cost V 1 base and J 0 bases, with 7 bases left between them. The CDR3 DNA reads as TGTGCCAGCAGCTTAGGGATGAGCTCCTACGAGCAGTACTTC. Its translation: CASSLGMSSYEQYF.

CDR3 in amino acids: CASSQGTGVGQPQHF. The CDR3 nucleotides read TGCGCCAGCAGCCAAGGAACAGGGGTTGGACAGCCCCAGCATTTT. V is TRBV4-3 and J is TRBJ1-5, with 7 bases lining up with TRBD1. The CDR3 is made up of 15 amino acids. V shed 1 base and J 7 bases; nucleotides not matched to a gene: 7. Germline-derived CDR1 and CDR2 are LGHNA and YSLEER.

V is TRBV19 and J is TRBJ1-1, with D unresolved. Trimming pared 10 bases from V and 5 bases from J, leaving 17 bases between. Germline CDR1 LNHDA, CDR2 SQIVND (reference sequence). The CDR3 spans 13 residues. The CDR3 region is CATRVGIETEAFF. CDR3 sequence (DNA): TGTGCCACTCGAGTAGGGATCGAGACTGAAGCTTTCTTT.

The chain carries TRBV19 and TRBJ1-1; D gene unclear. The V end lost 3 bases, the J end lost 5 bases, and 13 bases lay between the germline ends. Germline values: CDR1 LNHDA, CDR2 SQIVND (reference sequence). The CDR3 has 14 amino acids. This chain's CDR3 is CASSIGSWYTEAFF. CDR3 bases: TGTGCCAGTAGTATCGGGTCTTGGTATACTGAAGCTTTCTTT. The variable domain in full, completed from reference TRBV19 and TRBJ1-1, reads DGGITQSPKYLFRKEGQNVTLSCEQNLNHDAMYWYRQDPGQGLRLIYYSQIVNDFQKGDIAEGYSVSREKKESFPLTVTSAQKNPTAFYLCASSIGSWYTEAFFGQGTRLTVV.

The DNA of the CDR3 is TGTGCCAGCAGCGTAGGTGGGACAGCCATACATGAAGCTTTCTTT. It specifies CASSVGGTAIHEAFF. This rearrangement joins TRBV9 to TRBJ1-1; the match to TRBD1 covers 7 bases. This CDR3 contains 15 residues. Per the germline V gene, CDR1 is SGDLS and CDR2 is YYNGEE. J gave up 7 bases and V 0 bases, and 9 bases lay outside the gene matches.

The J gene is TRBJ2-1, the V gene TRBV2; unclear D gene. This CDR3 comprises 12 residues. The V gene's germline CDR1 is SNHLY and CDR2 FYNNEI. V shed 7 bases and J shed 8 bases, with 12 bases lying between them. The CDR3, as DNA: TGTGCCAGCAAGAAGCCGTGGGATGAGCAGTTCTTC. Amino acids: CASKKPWDEQFF. The entire variable domain, with the rest obtained from reference TRBV2 and TRBJ2-1, is as follows: EPEVTQTPSHQVTQMGQEVILRCVPISNHLYFYWYRQILGQKVEFLVSFYNNEISEKSEIFDDQFSVERPDGSNFTLKIRSTKLEDSAMYFCASKKPWDEQFFGPGTRLTVL.

This chain connects TRBV25-1 to TRBJ1-6; 7 bases are a match to TRBD1. The germline V gene has CDR1 MGHDK and CDR2 SYGVNS. Trimming cost V 5 bases and J 4 bases; bases outside gene matches: 5. The CDR3 totals 15 residues. CDR3: CASSPAGGYNSPLHF. The CDR3 coding sequence is TGTGCCAGCAGTCCGGCAGGGGGGTATAATTCACCCCTCCACTTT. Complete variable domain (other parts from reference TRBV25-1 and TRBJ1-6): EADIYQTPRYLVIGTGKKITLECSQTMGHDKMYWYQQDPGMELHLIHYSYGVNSTEKGDLSSESTVSRIRTEHFPLTLESARPSHTSQYLCASSPAGGYNSPLHFGNGTRLTVT.

The rearrangement links TRBV29-1 to TRBJ2-5; TRBD1 matches at 11 bases. V gave up 8 bases and J gave up 7 bases; unmatched junction bases: 6. The CDR3 length is 12 residues. The V gene's germline CDR1 is SQVTM and CDR2 ANQGSEA. The CDR3 DNA reads as TGCAGCATCTCCGGGACAGGGGGGACCCAGTACTTC. Its translation is CSISGTGGTQYF.

This chain joins TRBV19 and TRBJ1-4; D gene uncertain. Germline CDR1 reads LNHDA; CDR2 reads SQIVND (reference sequence). Trimming stripped 3 bases from V and 4 bases from J, with 9 bases between. The CDR3 contains 14 residues. The CDR3 reads CASSIRDVNEKLFF. The CDR3 DNA is TGTGCCAGTAGTATCCGGGATGTTAATGAAAAACTGTTTTTT.

The DNA of the CDR3 is TGTGCCAGCAGCACAGGGGGCATAAGGGCCAACGTCCTGACTTTC. Translating gives CASSTGGIRANVLTF. The rearrangement uses TRBV7-2 and TRBJ2-6; TRBD1 matches at 9 bases. This CDR3 comprises 15 residues. Per germline, CDR1 SGHTA and CDR2 FQGNSA. V was pared by 5 bases and J by 5 bases, with 4 bases of the junction left unmatched.

V and J are TRBV9 and TRBJ1-2; perhaps TRBD1 as D (6 bases). Germline assignment: CDR1 SGDLS and CDR2 YYNGEE. The ends were cut back, 6 bases at V and 3 bases at J, with 12 bases in the middle. This CDR3 region has 13 residues. CDR3 loop: CASTPGEDYGYTF. CDR3 nucleotide sequence: TGTGCCAGCACCCCAGGGGAGGACTATGGCTACACCTTC.

This chain uses TRBV7-2 with TRBJ2-7; 12 bases agree with TRBD1. Germline CDR1 and CDR2: SGHTA and FQGNSA. The CDR3 spans 18 residues. V lost 2 bases and J lost 3; bases outside the gene matches: 11. As DNA, the CDR3 is TGTGCCAGCAGCTTATTCGGGACAGGGGGCGATACGTTCTACGAGCAGTACTTC. This codes for CASSLFGTGGDTFYEQYF.

V and J are TRBV12-2 and TRBJ1-1. TRBV12-2 is a documented pseudogene. This CDR3 region has 13 residues. Here the CDR3 DNA reads TGTGCAAGTCGCTTCTGGGGTGACACTGAAGCTTTCTTT. Protein sequence: CASRFWGDTEAFF.

The V and J genes are TRBV6-5 and TRBJ2-2; the D gene is possibly TRBD2 (6 bases). The V end was cut by 4 bases, the J end by 4 bases, with 13 bases between. The germline V gene encodes CDR1 MNHEY and CDR2 SVGAGI. The CDR3 runs 15 residues. CDR3 DNA sequence: TGTGCCAGCAGTTCGCCCCCCGGGGGCACCGGGGAGCTGTTTTTT. Protein product: CASSSPPGGTGELFF.

V usage is TRBV12-3 or TRBV12-4 and J usage is TRBJ1-1; D gene unclear. This CDR3 comprises 13 residues. V lost 8 bases, J lost 0 bases, and 10 bases lay in between. The CDR3 DNA reads TGTGCCAGCTTTGGCGCAATGAACACTGAAGCTTTCTTT. Translating it yields CASFGAMNTEAFF.

This chain uses TRBV30 with TRBJ2-7, with 7 bases matching TRBD2. This CDR3 is 15 amino acids long. The V and J ends lost 4 bases and 2 bases, in that order; junction bases with no gene match: 11. Germline values: CDR1 GTSNPN, CDR2 SVGIG (reference sequence). The CDR3 coding sequence is TGTGCCTGGACTAGATCCCTGACTAGCCCCTACGAGCAGTACTTC. It is translated as CAWTRSLTSPYEQYF.

This chain connects TRBV30 to TRBJ1-1; D gene unclear. CDR1 and CDR2 (germline): GTSNPN, SVGIG (reference sequence). V lost 2 bases and J 1 base, leaving 20 bases between the germline ends. The CDR3 contains 17 residues. CDR3 sequence: CAWSSTIQLGTNTEAFF. The CDR3 nucleotides are TGTGCCTGGAGTTCCACCATCCAACTAGGCACGAACACTGAAGCTTTCTTT.